This paragraph reports one T cell receptor beta chain. The sample comes from a study of blood T cell repertoires in COVID-19. Enrolled through a virtual design, the participants were between roughly 18 and 89 years of age and came from some 25 US areas. Donors were grouped by their self-reported clinical history. Using immunoSEQ multiplex PCR, the repertoire was profiled, and TCRdb retains in-frame clones only, with some absent. The sample has some 380,000 clones, around 87% seen once; the top ten hold approximately 1.2%. The sample consisted of PBMCs or T cells enriched from blood (not recorded which). This receptor was taken from a man aged 25-45 years who had recovered from COVID-19.

CDR3: CAARDRGSGNSPLHF. CDR3 coding DNA: TGTGCCGCCCGGGACAGGGGGTCAGGAAATTCACCCCTCCACTTT. The rearrangement uses TRBV30 and TRBJ1-6; 11 bases match TRBD1. Germline values: CDR1 GTSNPN, CDR2 SVGIG (reference sequence). There are 15 residues in the CDR3. After removal of 8 bases from V and 7 bases from J, the junction contained 10 bases not matched to a gene.